This entry is about one TCR beta chain. Its antigen is still unknown. V shed 1 base and J shed 10 bases, with 14 bases lying between them. Germline CDR1 and CDR2: MNHNY and SVGAGI (reference sequence). The CDR3 totals 14 residues. It was healthy bone marrow donors who served as donors. Researchers ran the PCR with 60 Vbeta and 13 Jbeta primers. Clones were sequenced by immunoSEQ multiplex PCR, and TCRdb holds only the in-frame ones, with some missing. The table lists some 130,000 clones, 70% to 80% of them singletons, with about 1.5% in the top ten. This sample is drawn from a study of cytomegalovirus exposure and HLA in healthy donors. General observations from the study: The investigators catalogued 150 to 200 TCR beta chains as cytomegalovirus-associated. Later analysis identified several of the most significant clusters that appeared linked to common viral pathogens. A later analysis linked 15,000 to 20,000 TCR beta sequences to HLA alleles at 0.05 false discovery rate.

This TCR was sampled from a female donor in good health and CMV-seronegative. The chain joins TRBV6-6 to TRBJ2-1; D might be TRBD1 (6 bases). Sample: PBMCs. This chain's CDR3 is CASSYYEQGAEQFF. DNA for the CDR3: TGTGCCAGCAGTTACTATGAACAGGGCGCCGAGCAGTTCTTC.